The 31 T cell receptor beta chains below all came from one sample that was sequenced in a study of metastatic and nonmetastatic thyroid tumors. None of the patients had undergone any treatment ahead of thyroid surgery. TCRdb re-called clones from the PCR reads using MiXCR. Of roughly 2,300 clones in the sample, less than 25% were seen once. The specimen was adjacent normal tissue. The receptors were sampled from a male donor with papillary thyroid cancer or a benign thyroid nodule (not recorded which). Some clones in this sample may be carry-over from other donors' samples.

As to this clone: No DNA is shown, since the ends of the CDR3 on it are uncertain; the CDR3 is the one TCRdb lists. The gene calls are TRBV6-9 and TRBJ2-2; TRBD1 is taken as the D call from the table, unchecked against the DNA. From germline, CDR1 is MNHGY and CDR2 SVAAGI. The CDR3 is made up of 21 amino acids, end residues included. The CDR3 protein is CASSHTGYEQYFGPNTGELFF.

The sample holds many counts of this clone. The J gene is TRBJ1-2, the V gene TRBV6-1; TRBD1 aligns across 8 bases. From germline, CDR1 is MNHNS and CDR2 SASEGT. The CDR3 is 15 residues long. Trimming at V came to 1 base and at J to 4 bases, leaving 5 bases not matched to a gene. The CDR3: CASSEGGQGSYGYTF. The CDR3 nucleotides read TGTGCCAGCAGTGAAGGAGGACAGGGCTCCTATGGCTACACCTTC.

This clone was picked up a small number of times. The gene calls are TRBV6-1 and TRBJ1-5; D perhaps matches TRBD1 (5 bases). CDR3 size: 13 residues. V lost 5 bases and J 5 bases, leaving 10 bases between the germline ends. Germline values: CDR1 MNHNS, CDR2 SASEGT. The CDR3 protein is CASSQDRHQPQHF. The CDR3 nucleotides are TGTGCCAGCAGTCAAGACAGACATCAGCCCCAGCATTTT.

The CDR3 region is CASSPPSLSTDTQYF. The DNA for the CDR3 is TGCGCCAGCAGCCCCCCGAGCCTCAGCACAGATACGCAGTATTTT. The rearrangement joins TRBV5-1 to TRBJ2-3; D call uncertain. V gave up 4 bases and J gave up 0 bases, with 12 bases separating them. The CDR3 sequence is 15 residues long. CDR1 is SGHRS and CDR2 is YFSETQ in the germline V gene.

The table lists this clone with a few counts. The chain employs TRBV10-3 and TRBJ2-2; 8 nucleotides line up with TRBD2. The germline CDR1 and CDR2 sequences are ENHRY and SYGVKD. The V segment lost 6 bases and the J segment 6 bases; nucleotides outside the gene matches: 6. The CDR3 totals 14 residues. The CDR3 nucleotides read TGTGCCATCAGAGGAGCTAGCGGGTCCGGGGAGCTGTTTTTT. Residues: CAIRGASGSGELFF.

This clone has just a few counts. The rearrangement uses TRBV6-9 and TRBJ2-1; D may be TRBD2 (5 bases). There are 16 residues in the CDR3. Germline CDR1 and CDR2: MNHGY and SVAAGI. V was shortened by 2 bases and J by 8 bases, with 19 bases between the two germline ends. Here the CDR3 reads CASSYKDLAWMYEQFF. The CDR3 nucleotides read TGTGCCAGCAGTTATAAGGACTTGGCTTGGATGTATGAGCAGTTCTTC.

This clone was seen only a few times. The chain uses TRBV6-2 or TRBV6-3 and TRBJ2-1; TRBD1 is a possible D gene (5 bases). V shed 5 bases and J shed 5 bases, with 16 bases lying between them. The CDR3 is made up of 15 amino acids. Germline V gene lookup returns CDR1 MNHEY and CDR2 SVGEGT. As DNA, the CDR3 is TGTGCCAGCAGTCACTGGACACTCACACACAATGAGCAGTTCTTC. Translated, it gives CASSHWTLTHNEQFF.

The chain recombines TRBV6-2 or TRBV6-3 with TRBJ1-6; a weak D match, TRBD1 (5 bases). CDR1 and CDR2 (germline): MNHEY, SVGEGT. V lost 5 bases, J lost 6 bases, and 20 bases lay in between. The CDR3 is 17 residues long. The DNA for the CDR3 is TGTGCCAGCAGTCGAAAACCCGCCGGGACGGTTAATTCACCCCTCCACTTT. Protein sequence: CASSRKPAGTVNSPLHF.

The gene calls are TRBV30 and TRBJ2-5, with TRBD1 matching over 8 bases. Germline lookup yields CDR1 GTSNPN and CDR2 SVGIG (reference sequence). V lost 0 bases and J lost 5; bases outside the gene matches: 11. This CDR3 contains 16 residues. DNA of the CDR3: TGTGCCTGGAGTGTAACGAGCACCAGGGGGCGGGAGACCCAGTACTTC. This codes for CAWSVTSTRGRETQYF.

Here the CDR3 reads CASSGGQGVSRELFF. The DNA of the CDR3 is TGTGCCAGTAGTGGGGGACAGGGGGTTAGCAGGGAGCTGTTTTTT. The chain recombines TRBV19 with TRBJ2-2; 11 bases align to TRBD1. Germline-derived CDR1 and CDR2 are LNHDA and SQIVND (reference sequence). V lost 5 bases, J lost 9 bases, and 8 bases stayed unmatched. This CDR3 comprises 15 residues. Based on the CDR3 plus reference TRBV19 and TRBJ2-2, the full variable domain is DGGITQSPKYLFRKEGQNVTLSCEQNLNHDAMYWYRQDPGQGLRLIYYSQIVNDFQKGDIAEGYSVSREKKESFPLTVTSAQKNPTAFYLCASSGGQGVSRELFFGEGSRLTVL.

The chain employs TRBV28 and TRBJ2-5; D remains ambiguous. CDR3 length equals 15 residues. Germline V CDR1 and CDR2: MDHEN, SYDVKM. Trimming took 5 bases from V and 4 from J, leaving 17 bases between them. CDR3: CASSVLGSYIETQYF. Written as DNA, the CDR3 is TGTGCCAGCAGTGTGCTCGGCAGCTATATAGAGACCCAGTACTTC.

This clone appeared a few times. This chain uses TRBV28 with TRBJ1-2, with TRBD1 matching over 9 bases. V shed 5 bases and J 6 bases; nucleotides not matched to a gene: 7. This CDR3 comprises 14 residues. CDR1 and CDR2 (germline): MDHEN, SYDVKM. This CDR3 reads CASSTWTGEDGYTF. The CDR3 region has the DNA TGTGCCAGCAGTACGTGGACAGGGGAGGATGGCTACACCTTC.

This rearrangement joins TRBV20-1 to TRBJ1-3; D is perhaps TRBD1 (5 bases). CDR3 length equals 14 residues. V lost 1 base and J 4 bases, leaving 11 bases between the germline ends. CDR1 is DFQATT and CDR2 is SNEGSKA in the germline V gene (reference sequence). CDR3 DNA: TGCAGTGCTAGAGCGGGGGGTGGCGGAAACACCATATATTTT. Residues: CSARAGGGGNTIYF.

This clone was seen repeatedly, ten times or more. A read error is likely, as this CDR3 ends without the conserved phenylalanine or tryptophan. The DNA is omitted, as the CDR3 cannot be located on it reliably, and the CDR3 follows TCRdb's listing. The chain has TRBV27 and TRBJ2-5; the DNA was not compared with TRBD2, the D call given in the table. Looked up from germline, CDR1 is MNHEY and CDR2 is SMNVEV (reference sequence). Ends included, the CDR3 has 9 residues. The CDR3 reads CASSSGLAG.

This clone was counted only a few times. Here the CDR3 reads CASSGVGREDGELFF. Here the CDR3 DNA reads TGTGCCAGCAGTGGGGTCGGGAGAGAGGACGGGGAGCTGTTTTTT. The chain is built from TRBV2 and TRBJ2-2; the D gene is possibly TRBD2 (6 bases). V was clipped by 4 bases and J by 7 bases, with 16 bases between them. Germline-derived CDR1 and CDR2 are SNHLY and FYNNEI. The CDR3 has 15 residues.

The chain has TRBV28 and TRBJ2-2, with D possibly matching TRBD2 (5 bases). V lost 8 bases to trimming and J lost 4 bases, with 20 bases between them. Germline CDR1 MDHEN, CDR2 SYDVKM. The CDR3 consists of 16 residues. The CDR3 region is CASGSLGIAITGELFF. The CDR3 DNA reads TGTGCCAGCGGTTCTCTGGGAATAGCGATCACCGGGGAGCTGTTTTTT.

The sample holds a few counts of this clone. CDR3 region: CASSLVGVIEYF. DNA of the CDR3: TGTGCCAGCAGTTTAGTGGGGGTGATAGAGTATTTT. The chain employs TRBV27 and TRBJ2-3; D possibly uses TRBD1 or TRBD2 (5 bases each). This CDR3 contains 12 residues. V was trimmed by 2 bases and J by 13 bases, leaving 13 bases between them. The V gene's germline CDR1 is MNHEY and CDR2 SMNVEV (reference sequence).

This clone is labeled as large. The same CDR3 is also encoded by other DNA sequences in this sample. The rearrangement uses TRBV27 and TRBJ2-7; 8 bases are shared with TRBD1. Germline V CDR1 and CDR2: MNHEY, SMNVEV (reference sequence). This CDR3 has 15 amino acids. The trim removed 3 bases at V and 0 bases at J, leaving 4 bases unmatched. CDR3 sequence (DNA): TGTGCCAGCAGTTTCAGGGGGCTGATCTCCTACGAGCAGTACTTC. It specifies CASSFRGLISYEQYF.

The chain carries TRBV28 and TRBJ2-7; D is ambiguous. In germline, CDR1 is MDHEN, CDR2 SYDVKM. This CDR3 has 12 amino acids. V lost 4 bases and J lost 0, with 4 bases in between. The CDR3 is CASSSNSYEQYF. In nucleotides, the CDR3 is TGTGCCAGCAGTTCAAACTCCTACGAGCAGTACTTC.

For this clone: An end of the junction does not agree with germline; a read error may underlie this. This sequence joins TRBV9 and TRBJ2-6; no reliable D call. From germline, CDR1 is SGDLS and CDR2 YYNGEE. CDR3 length: 15 amino acids. The CDR3 nucleotides are TGTGCCAGCAGCAGGCTCAACTCTGGTGCCAACGTCCTTACTTTC. This codes for CASSRLNSGANVLTF.

The V call is TRBV20-1, the J call TRBJ2-5, with TRBD2 identical over 14 bases. The CDR3 contains 16 residues. The germline V gene encodes CDR1 DFQATT and CDR2 SNEGSKA (reference sequence). Germline trimming cut 5 bases from V and 5 bases from J; bases unmatched to any gene: 10. CDR3 loop: CSAYRLAGGSSETQYF. The CDR3 bases are TGCAGTGCTTACCGACTAGCGGGAGGGTCTTCGGAGACCCAGTACTTC.

By proportion, this clone is large. The V call is TRBV18, the J call TRBJ2-1; 13 bases align to TRBD2. This CDR3 contains 15 residues. Germline V lookup: CDR1 KGHSH, CDR2 LQKENI. V dropped 3 bases and J dropped 14; count of bases not matched to a gene: 10. The CDR3 here is CASSPSGLAGWDKFF. The CDR3, as DNA: TGTGCCAGCTCACCTTCGGGACTAGCGGGATGGGATAAGTTCTTC.

In its sample, this clone is medium-sized. The DNA for the CDR3 is TGTGCCAGTTCTTCAGTAAACTACGAGCAGTACTTC. Its translation is CASSSVNYEQYF. This chain joins TRBV19 and TRBJ2-7; D is ambiguous. The V end lost 8 bases, the J end lost 3 bases, and 11 bases lay between the germline ends. Germline CDR1 is LNHDA and CDR2 is SQIVND (reference sequence). The CDR3 has 12 amino acids.

The chain links TRBV20-1 to TRBJ2-7, with 8 nucleotides matching TRBD1. The CDR3 covers 14 residues. Germline trimming cut 6 bases from V and 2 bases from J; bases unmatched to any gene: 9. Germline V CDR1 and CDR2: DFQATT, SNEGSKA (reference sequence). This CDR3 reads CSAPGQGVPYEQYF. In DNA, the CDR3 is TGCAGTGCACCCGGACAGGGTGTACCCTACGAGCAGTACTTC.

V usage is TRBV6-6 and J usage is TRBJ1-2, with D unclear. With 2 bases removed from V and 5 bases from J, the gap between germline ends came to 9 bases. Germline-derived CDR1 and CDR2 are MNHNY and SVGAGI (reference sequence). The CDR3 covers 13 residues. CDR3 sequence reads: CASSYTALYGYTF. The CDR3 nucleotides are TGTGCCAGCAGTTACACAGCCCTTTATGGCTACACCTTC.

The chain carries TRBV14 and TRBJ2-3; D ambiguous. Germline lookup yields CDR1 SGHDN and CDR2 FVKESK. V lost 4 bases to trimming and J lost 6 bases, with 17 bases between them. The CDR3 runs 15 residues. This chain's CDR3 is CASSLLTCVSDTQYF. Here the CDR3 DNA reads TGTGCCAGCAGCCTCCTGACATGTGTTTCGGATACGCAGTATTTT.

This clone was found a few times. The gene calls are TRBV5-5 and TRBJ2-7; the match to TRBD1 covers 10 bases. Unmatched junction bases numbered 7, after V lost 5 bases and J lost 2 bases. The CDR3 length is 15 residues. Germline CDR1 is SGHKS and CDR2 is YYEKEE (reference sequence). The CDR3 bases are TGTGCCAGCAGTAAGGTAGGGACAGGGGCCTACGAGCAGTACTTC. It yields the protein CASSKVGTGAYEQYF.

CDR3 nucleotide sequence: TGTGCCAGCACCCTCCAGATCGGCTACGAGCAGTACTTC. Translated, it gives CASTLQIGYEQYF. V is TRBV11-2 and J is TRBJ2-7; D ambiguous. This CDR3 has 13 residues. Germline-derived CDR1 and CDR2 are SGHAT and FQNNGV. Trimming took off 7 bases at V and 3 bases at J, with 13 bases between the two ends.

This clone was seen a handful of times. The chain couples TRBV29-1 to TRBJ2-3; the D gene is possibly TRBD2 (5 bases). CDR1 and CDR2 from the germline V gene are SQVTM and ANQGSEA. Trimming stripped 4 bases from V and 1 base from J, with 15 bases between. The CDR3 sequence is 15 residues long. Written as DNA, the CDR3 is TGCAGCGTTGGCTACGGGGTGGTTCGCACAGATACGCAGTATTTT. Its translation is CSVGYGVVRTDTQYF.

This clone is a singleton in its sample. The CDR3 nucleotides read TGTGCCTGGAGTCGGGGGACAGGAGTCCCCTACGAGCAGTACTTC. Protein sequence: CAWSRGTGVPYEQYF. The rearrangement uses TRBV30 and TRBJ2-7, with 8 bases matching TRBD1. Germline trimming cut 2 bases from V and 2 bases from J; bases unmatched to any gene: 8. The CDR3 covers 15 residues. Germline-derived CDR1 and CDR2 are GTSNPN and SVGIG (reference sequence).

As to this clone: This clone may be a read error of a much larger clone one base away. The chain carries TRBV9 and TRBJ2-1; D is perhaps TRBD1 or TRBD2 (6 bases each). Germline values: CDR1 SGDLS, CDR2 YYNGEE. The CDR3 length is 14 residues. Deletions cut 3 bases from V and 9 bases from J, with 16 bases between. The CDR3 DNA follows: TGTGCCAGCAGCGGGTGGGGGGCAGACAGTGAGCAGTTCTTC. Its translation: CASSGWGADSEQFF.